The 5 T cell receptor beta chains in this list originate from one sample, sequenced in a study of blood T cell repertoires in COVID-19. Repertoires were generated with immunoSEQ multiplex PCR, while TCRdb's copy carries only in-frame clones and drops some. Of roughly 670,000 clones listed, 90% are singletons. The specimen was peripheral blood. These TCRs come from a woman aged 18-29 years with acute or convalescent COVID-19.

This clone came up a few times. J is TRBJ2-1 and V is TRBV11-2; 10 positions agree with TRBD2. The V gene end was trimmed by 3 bases and the J gene end by 7 bases; junction bases not matched to a gene: 6. The length of the CDR3 is 15 residues. In germline, CDR1 is SGHAT, CDR2 FQNNGV. CDR3 residues: CASSFQRGGLNEQFF. The CDR3 nucleotides read TGTGCCAGCAGCTTCCAGCGGGGGGGCCTAAATGAGCAGTTCTTC.

The chain recombines TRBV4-2 with TRBJ1-4; D uncertain. In germline, CDR1 is LGHNA, CDR2 YNFKEQ. Trimming stripped 0 bases from V and 8 bases from J, with 13 bases between. This CDR3 spans 15 amino acids. CDR3 amino acids: CASSQESGGSEKLFF. The CDR3 DNA sequence: TGTGCCAGCAGCCAAGAGTCGGGAGGGAGCGAAAAACTGTTTTTT.

The chain employs TRBV6-4 and TRBJ1-2; D gene ambiguous. V was pared by 6 bases and J by 4 bases, with 12 bases between. CDR3 size: 13 residues. The germline gives CDR1 MRHNA, CDR2 SNTAGT. The CDR3 coding sequence is TGTGCCAGCAGCGGGTCGGAGGGCTATGGCTACACCTTC. Its translation: CASSGSEGYGYTF.

This clone was counted between two and nine times. The V and J genes are TRBV30 and TRBJ1-6; no firm D call. Trimming took off 4 bases at V and 7 bases at J, with 17 bases between the two ends. This CDR3 has 15 residues. Germline loops: CDR1 GTSNPN, CDR2 SVGIG (reference sequence). The CDR3 reads CAWTWGDYGNSPLHF. In DNA form, the CDR3 reads TGTGCCTGGACGTGGGGAGATTACGGAAATTCACCCCTCCACTTT.

This clone was found once. The chain carries TRBV24-1 and TRBJ2-5; a possible D gene is TRBD1 (5 bases). The CDR3 is 14 residues long. Germline CDR1 is KGHDR and CDR2 is SFDVKD. Trimming took off 4 bases at V and 2 bases at J, with 10 bases between the two ends. The CDR3: CATSEPDTQETQYF. CDR3 bases: TGTGCCACCAGTGAACCGGACACACAAGAGACCCAGTACTTC.